The T cell receptor (beta chain) under discussion was sequenced for a study of identifying expanded T cells in peripheral blood. Study-wide points: Technical replicates showed roughly 1.2 changed clones; roughly two weeks approximately 16; four weeks 19. Two-week clone count variance significantly increased as total template count grew.

No infections or other immune events were documented during collection. Clones were read by immunoSEQ multiplex PCR, and TCRdb kept only the in-frame ones, dropping some. The data contain tens of thousands of clones, around 87% of them singletons. Germline CDR1 and CDR2: SGHAT and FQNNGV. The CDR3 sequence is 16 residues long. V was shortened by 3 bases and J by 2 bases, with 16 bases between the two germline ends. About this clone: Antigen unknown.

The rearrangement uses TRBV11-2 and TRBJ2-5; the D call may be TRBD1 or TRBD2 (6 bases each). This sequence was found in a person aged 18 to 69 in good health. The sample comprised blood. CDR3 in DNA: TGTGCCAGCAGCTTTATGTTGAAAGGGGGGCAAGAGACCCAGTACTTC. Its protein product is CASSFMLKGGQETQYF.